This T cell receptor (beta chain) was sequenced for a study of blood T cell repertoires in COVID-19. At the level of the study: COVID-19 samples, acute and convalescent, were from the United States, Italy and Spain. The cDNA or gDNA used as material had been derived from T cells, B-cell-depleted T cells, or PBMCs.

Germline V CDR1 and CDR2: SEHNR, FQNEAQ (reference sequence). This CDR3 is built from 15 residues. Losses at the gene ends were 4 bases for V and 2 bases for J; bases not matched to a gene: 5. Authors' data handling: From reference gene primer amplification, estimates of nucleated cell counts were derived. Data came from immunoSEQ multiplex PCR; TCRdb stores just in-frame clones and leaves some out. That table gives V, J and clone size, and the DNA gave D and trimming. The sample records about 330,000 clones, 89% being singletons. Material: peripheral blood. This sequence was found in a man aged 18 to 30 who had recovered from COVID-19. This chain uses TRBV7-9 with TRBJ2-1; 7 bases are shared with TRBD2. The CDR3 nucleotides read TGTGCCAGCAGCTACCCGCGGGAGCCCTACAATGAGCAGTTCTTC. It is translated as CASSYPREPYNEQFF.